The 13 T cell receptor beta chains given below trace back to one sample, sequenced in a study of cytomegalovirus exposure and HLA in healthy donors. Generated by immunoSEQ multiplex PCR, the TCRdb table keeps only in-frame clones and is missing some. The sample yields 220,000 or so clones, roughly 88% seen once. Sequenced material: PBMCs. These receptor sequences come from a woman in her twenties or thirties in good health and CMV-seropositive.

This chain links TRBV29-1 with TRBJ2-2, with D uncertain. This CDR3 spans 13 amino acids. V gave up 2 bases and J gave up 2 bases, with 6 bases separating them. Germline CDR1 SQVTM, CDR2 ANQGSEA. CDR3 in amino acids: CSVENRNTGELFF. DNA for the CDR3: TGCAGCGTTGAAAACAGAAACACCGGGGAGCTGTTTTTT.

This clone was detected only once. The rearrangement joins TRBV28 to TRBJ2-1, with TRBD2 matching over 12 bases. After removal of 8 bases from V and 5 bases from J, the junction contained 4 bases not matched to a gene. The CDR3 is made up of 14 amino acids. Germline-derived CDR1 and CDR2 are MDHEN and SYDVKM. The CDR3 coding sequence is TGTGCCAGCCAGACTAGCGGGAGTCACAATGAGCAGTTCTTC. This translates into CASQTSGSHNEQFF.

This clone turned up a few times. CDR3 DNA sequence: TGTGCCAGCAGCTTAGACAGGGACAACACCATATATTTT. This encodes CASSLDRDNTIYF. V gene TRBV7-9 combines with J gene TRBJ1-3, with D possibly TRBD1 on 6 matching bases. The CDR3 totals 13 residues. Trimming pared 1 base from V and 7 bases from J, leaving 8 bases between. Germline assignment: CDR1 SEHNR and CDR2 FQNEAQ (reference sequence).

This chain joins TRBV6-1 and TRBJ2-2, with a weak D call TRBD1 (5 bases). From germline, CDR1 is MNHNS and CDR2 SASEGT. V was trimmed by 5 bases and J by 5 bases, leaving 12 bases between them. The CDR3 consists of 14 residues. CDR3 amino acids: CASSSQGRTGELFF. CDR3 DNA: TGTGCCAGCAGTTCCCAGGGCAGGACCGGGGAGCTGTTTTTT.

The chain carries TRBV15 and TRBJ1-2, with 11 bases lining up with TRBD1. The trim removed 4 bases at V and 6 bases at J, leaving 4 bases unmatched. The CDR3 totals 14 residues. Looked up from germline, CDR1 is LNHNV and CDR2 is YYDKDF (reference sequence). This chain's CDR3 is CATSIGTGGDGYTF. CDR3 sequence (DNA): TGTGCCACCAGCATCGGGACAGGGGGTGATGGCTACACCTTC.

CDR3 sequence reads: CASSQQGVSGNTIYF. Written as DNA, the CDR3 is TGTGCCAGCAGTCAACAGGGTGTCTCTGGAAACACCATATATTTT. The chain couples TRBV2 to TRBJ1-3; tentative D call: TRBD1 (6 bases). V was pared by 5 bases and J by 0 bases, with 11 bases between. The CDR3 runs to 15 residues. In germline, CDR1 is SNHLY, CDR2 FYNNEI.

The chain uses TRBV9 and TRBJ1-1; D not certain. The V gene's germline CDR1 is SGDLS and CDR2 YYNGEE. V gave up 0 bases and J gave up 5 bases, with 8 bases separating them. The length of the CDR3 is 13 residues. The CDR3 protein is CASSVEVRTEAFF. The CDR3 coding sequence is TGTGCCAGCAGCGTAGAAGTCAGAACTGAAGCTTTCTTT.

The V gene is TRBV20-1, the J gene TRBJ1-2; D is unresolved. Per germline, CDR1 DFQATT and CDR2 SNEGSKA (reference sequence). The CDR3 contains 11 residues. The V and J ends lost 8 bases and 2 bases respectively, with 9 bases between them. Written as DNA, the CDR3 is TGCAGTCCACGCACCAACTATGGCTACACCTTC. It is translated as CSPRTNYGYTF.

This clone was found a few times. The chain couples TRBV29-1 to TRBJ2-6, with D uncertain. Germline loops: CDR1 SQVTM, CDR2 ANQGSEA. This CDR3 comprises 11 residues. Trimming stripped 4 bases from V and 7 bases from J, with 5 bases between. CDR3 residues: CSVGAANVLTF. The CDR3 DNA sequence: TGCAGCGTTGGGGCTGCCAACGTCCTGACTTTC.

CDR3 nucleotides: TGTGCCAGCCGTAGCGGGAGTTTTGCAGATACGCAGTATTTT. Protein product: CASRSGSFADTQYF. The chain uses TRBV11-3 and TRBJ2-3; 9 bases map to TRBD2. V lost 8 bases to trimming and J lost 4 bases; unmatched junction nucleotides: 7. Germline V gives CDR1 SGHNT, CDR2 YENEEA. The CDR3 consists of 14 residues. Together with reference TRBV11-3 and TRBJ2-3, the CDR3 gives the full variable domain: EAGVVQSPRYKIIEKKQPVAFWCNPISGHNTLYWYLQNLGQGPELLIRYENEEAVDDSQLPKDRFSAERLKGVDSTLKIQPAELGDSAVYLCASRSGSFADTQYFGPGTRLTVL.

As to this clone: Other DNA sequences in the same sample also yield this CDR3. CDR3 sequence: CAWSGSYEQYF. The CDR3 nucleotides are TGTGCCTGGAGTGGCTCCTACGAGCAGTACTTC. V usage is TRBV30 and J usage is TRBJ2-7; D gene ambiguous. This CDR3 is 11 amino acids long. Trimming cost V 1 base and J 0 bases, with 1 base left between them. Germline assignment: CDR1 GTSNPN and CDR2 SVGIG (reference sequence).

CDR3 coding DNA: TGTGCCAGCAGCTTAGGAAGCGGGCGAGGACAGACCCAGTACTTC. It translates to CASSLGSGRGQTQYF. The chain links TRBV7-8 to TRBJ2-5; D possibly corresponds to TRBD2 (6 bases). Germline V gene data show CDR1 as SGHVS and CDR2 as FQNEAQ. The germline V and J ends were trimmed by 1 base and 6 bases, with 15 bases remaining between them. CDR3 length: 15 residues.

The gene calls are TRBV27 and TRBJ2-7; possible D gene TRBD2, 5 bases. From germline, CDR1 is MNHEY and CDR2 SMNVEV (reference sequence). The CDR3 extends over 15 amino acids. V gave up 5 bases and J gave up 6 bases, with 20 bases separating them. As DNA, the CDR3 is TGTGCCAGCAGTGCCTGGGTCAGTGCGGGCAGCGAGCAGTACTTC. It is translated as CASSAWVSAGSEQYF.